The next 26 T cell receptor beta chains were all read from a single sample in a study of long-term antiretroviral therapy in people with HIV. Run at survey level, the immunoSEQ assay was version v3.0. The assay was immunoSEQ multiplex PCR, and TCRdb's table has in-frame clones only and misses some. The table has tens of thousands of clones, about 89% seen once. The starting material was unsorted PBMCs, obtained 0.1 years before starting antiretroviral therapy. The receptors shown here come from a woman between 50 and 59 years old with HIV.

The chain recombines TRBV30 with TRBJ2-2; D is perhaps TRBD2 (7 bases). V was pared by 3 bases and J by 2 bases, with 25 bases between. The germline gives CDR1 GTSNPN, CDR2 SVGIG (reference sequence). The CDR3 runs to 19 residues. CDR3 loop: CAWRTYGSFAGANTGELFF. The CDR3 bases are TGTGCCTGGAGGACCTATGGAAGCTTTGCGGGGGCCAACACCGGGGAGCTGTTTTTT.

The V and J genes are TRBV5-5 and TRBJ2-7, with D possibly matching TRBD2 (5 bases). V was trimmed by 3 bases and J by 4 bases, leaving 17 bases between them. The germline gives CDR1 SGHKS, CDR2 YYEKEE (reference sequence). The CDR3 runs 15 residues. As DNA, the CDR3 is TGTGCCAGCAGCTCTGTGGCGGAGGTTGGGTACGAGCAGTACTTC. It encodes CASSSVAEVGYEQYF.

The J gene is TRBJ1-1, the V gene TRBV7-8, with a possible D match to TRBD1 (5 bases). CDR3 length: 15 amino acids. Germline V lookup: CDR1 SGHVS, CDR2 FQNEAQ. V dropped 7 bases and J dropped 4 bases, with 19 bases sitting between them. The CDR3 sequence is CASIPQRGRVTEAFF. The CDR3 DNA follows: TGTGCCAGCATCCCGCAAAGGGGACGGGTCACTGAAGCTTTCTTT. The full variable domain, rest sourced from reference TRBV7-8 and TRBJ1-1, is GAGVSQSPRYKVAKRGQDVALRCDPISGHVSLFWYQQALGQGPEFLTYFQNEAQLDKSGLPSDRFFAERPEGSVSTLKIQRTQQEDSAVYLCASIPQRGRVTEAFFGQGTRLTVV.

The rearrangement uses TRBV6-5 and TRBJ2-3; possibly TRBD1 for D (5 bases). The ends were cut back, 4 bases at V and 6 bases at J, with 8 bases in the middle. This CDR3 spans 12 amino acids. Germline loops: CDR1 MNHEY, CDR2 SVGAGI. The DNA of the CDR3 is TGTGCCAGCAGTTTCTACAGGGATACGCAGTATTTT. Protein product: CASSFYRDTQYF.

This chain joins TRBV27 and TRBJ2-3; possibly TRBD1 or TRBD2 for D (5 bases each). Germline V CDR1 and CDR2: MNHEY, SMNVEV (reference sequence). CDR3 size: 14 residues. Trimming took off 6 bases at V and 0 bases at J, with 10 bases between the two ends. The CDR3 DNA is TGTGCCAGCAGCCGTTGGGGGAGCACAGATACGCAGTATTTT. Translating it yields CASSRWGSTDTQYF.

This sequence joins TRBV19 and TRBJ1-1; D not certain. This CDR3 is built from 15 residues. The V gene lost 2 bases and the J gene lost 1 base, with 11 bases spanning the gap. The germline V gene has CDR1 LNHDA and CDR2 SQIVND (reference sequence). The chain's CDR3 is CASSIRESENTEAFF. For the CDR3, the DNA is TGTGCCAGTAGTATAAGGGAGTCGGAGAACACTGAAGCTTTCTTT.

The CDR3 sequence is CASSSGSPNQPQHF. The DNA of the CDR3 is TGTGCCAGCAGCTCAGGGTCGCCTAATCAGCCCCAGCATTTT. The rearrangement joins TRBV7-9 to TRBJ1-5; perhaps TRBD1 as D (5 bases). The ends were cut back, 4 bases at V and 4 bases at J, with 11 bases in the middle. Germline loops: CDR1 SEHNR, CDR2 FQNEAQ (reference sequence). This CDR3 spans 14 amino acids.

This clone was recorded a few times. This chain uses TRBV5-4 with TRBJ2-7; D gene uncertain. Per the germline V gene, CDR1 is SGHNT and CDR2 is YYREEE (reference sequence). The V and J ends lost 3 bases and 5 bases respectively, with 18 bases between them. The CDR3 is 15 residues long. DNA for the CDR3: TGTGCCAGCAGCTGGACGTCTGAGAGCCCTAACGAGCAGTACTTC. Residues: CASSWTSESPNEQYF. The complete variable domain, with remaining parts taken from reference TRBV5-4 and TRBJ2-7, reads ETGVTQSPTHLIKTRGQQVTLRCSSQSGHNTVSWYQQALGQGPQFIFQYYREEENGRGNFPPRFSGLQFPNYSSELNVNALELDDSALYLCASSWTSESPNEQYFGPGTRLTVT.

The gene calls are TRBV7-2 and TRBJ2-2; D might be TRBD1 or TRBD2, each matching 6 bases. Germline CDR1 reads SGHTA; CDR2 reads FQGNSA. V lost 7 bases and J 7 bases, leaving 19 bases between the germline ends. The CDR3 is made up of 15 amino acids. The CDR3 reads CASIAGGPRIGELFF. In DNA form, the CDR3 reads TGTGCCAGCATCGCTGGGGGGCCAAGAATCGGGGAGCTGTTTTTT.

The CDR3 region is CASSQGTSGYQETQYF. CDR3 nucleotides: TGCGCCAGCAGCCAGGGGACTAGCGGCTACCAAGAGACCCAGTACTTC. This rearrangement joins TRBV4-1 to TRBJ2-5; TRBD2 matches 11 bases. V shed 3 bases, J shed 0 bases, and the junction held 3 bases outside the gene matches. The germline V gene encodes CDR1 MGHRA and CDR2 YSYEKL. The CDR3 is 16 amino acids.

This rearrangement joins TRBV5-1 to TRBJ2-3; D may match TRBD1 or TRBD2 (5 bases each). This CDR3 spans 17 amino acids. Germline CDR1 SGHRS, CDR2 YFSETQ. Trimming took off 0 bases at V and 0 bases at J, with 14 bases between the two ends. CDR3 nucleotides: TGCGCCAGCAGCTTGGTACCTGCCGGGGCAAGCACAGATACGCAGTATTTT. It is translated as CASSLVPAGASTDTQYF. Complete variable domain (other parts from reference TRBV5-1 and TRBJ2-3): KAGVTQTPRYLIKTRGQQVTLSCSPISGHRSVSWYQQTPGQGLQFLFEYFSETQRNKGNFPGRFSGRQFSNSRSEMNVSTLELGDSALYLCASSLVPAGASTDTQYFGPGTRLTVL.

This chain connects TRBV11-1 to TRBJ1-1; D is uncertain. Germline CDR1 is SGHAT and CDR2 is FQDESV (reference sequence). This CDR3 is 16 amino acids long. Trimming left V 5 bases short and J 1 base short, with 17 bases between. The CDR3 DNA is TGTGCCAGCAGCCCCAATTTAGGGCTACCGAACACTGAAGCTTTCTTT. Amino acids: CASSPNLGLPNTEAFF.

The V and J genes are TRBV9 and TRBJ2-2; D is possibly TRBD1 (5 bases). The length of the CDR3 is 16 residues. V was cut by 0 bases and J by 2 bases, with 11 bases left in between. The V gene's germline CDR1 is SGDLS and CDR2 YYNGEE. As DNA, the CDR3 is TGTGCCAGCAGCGTAGCCTCCAGGGAAAACACCGGGGAGCTGTTTTTT. As protein: CASSVASRENTGELFF.

The chain couples TRBV12-5 to TRBJ1-4; possible D gene TRBD1, 5 bases. The CDR3 runs to 13 residues. The germline V gene has CDR1 LGHNT and CDR2 FRNRAP. Trimming left V 8 bases short and J 7 bases short, with 14 bases between. CDR3 protein: CASKVGGSEKLFF. The CDR3, as DNA: TGTGCTAGTAAAGTGGGGGGTAGTGAAAAACTGTTTTTT.

The chain couples TRBV5-8 to TRBJ1-6; no clear D. The CDR3 is 17 amino acids. V gave up 3 bases and J gave up 7 bases, with 20 bases separating them. Germline CDR1 is SGHTS and CDR2 is YDEGEE. CDR3 coding DNA: TGTGCCAGCAGCTCAATCATACGGGATGGGATGAATTCACCCCTCCACTTT. Residues: CASSSIIRDGMNSPLHF.

V usage is TRBV30 and J usage is TRBJ2-1, with D tentatively TRBD1 (6 bases). V was clipped by 1 base and J by 13 bases, with 17 bases between them. This CDR3 has 13 residues. Germline CDR1 reads GTSNPN; CDR2 reads SVGIG (reference sequence). The CDR3 DNA follows: TGTGCCTGGAGTGCCATTGGTACGGGACACCAGTTCTTC. It codes for CAWSAIGTGHQFF.

This clone was seen more than once but under ten times. The gene calls are TRBV6-6 and TRBJ2-7; D is possibly TRBD1 (6 bases). The germline gives CDR1 MNHNY, CDR2 SVGAGI (reference sequence). The CDR3 sequence is 16 residues long. The germline V and J ends were trimmed by 0 bases and 2 bases, with 14 bases remaining between them. The CDR3 sequence is CASSYSRTTGTYEQYF. CDR3 sequence (DNA): TGTGCCAGCAGTTACTCCCGTACGACAGGAACCTACGAGCAGTACTTC.

The chain couples TRBV7-6 to TRBJ1-1, with a tentative D call TRBD1 (5 bases). V lost 1 base, J lost 5 bases, and 11 bases lay in between. The CDR3 has 14 residues. Germline V lookup: CDR1 SGHVS, CDR2 FNYEAQ. The CDR3 loop reads CASSLGAGSTEAFF. The CDR3 bases are TGTGCCAGCAGCTTAGGTGCAGGGTCGACTGAAGCTTTCTTT.

This chain uses TRBV5-4 with TRBJ1-5; 9 nucleotides line up with TRBD1. The CDR3 consists of 13 residues. V lost 7 bases and J lost 5; bases outside the gene matches: 4. In germline, CDR1 is SGHNT, CDR2 YYREEE (reference sequence). The CDR3 bases are TGTGCCAGCGGACAGGGGATGGATCAGCCCCAGCATTTT. Amino acid sequence: CASGQGMDQPQHF.

This clone was observed a handful of times. The rearrangement uses TRBV30 and TRBJ1-2; D remains ambiguous. In germline, CDR1 is GTSNPN, CDR2 SVGIG (reference sequence). The ends were cut back, 7 bases at V and 0 bases at J, with 6 bases in the middle. The CDR3 totals 11 residues. CDR3 sequence reads: CASNPNYGYTF. CDR3 coding DNA: TGTGCCTCAAACCCTAACTATGGCTACACCTTC.

The chain uses TRBV9 and TRBJ2-3; no firm D call. CDR1 is SGDLS, CDR2 YYNGEE, per germline. CDR3 length: 12 amino acids. The V and J ends lost 3 bases and 5 bases respectively, with 7 bases between them. CDR3 DNA sequence: TGTGCCAGCAGCGCGATGAGAGATACGCAGTATTTT. This gives the protein CASSAMRDTQYF. The full variable domain, with the rest looked up from reference TRBV9 and TRBJ2-3, is DSGVTQTPKHLITATGQRVTLRCSPRSGDLSVYWYQQSLDQGLQFLIQYYNGEERAKGNILERFSAQQFPDLHSELNLSSLELGDSALYFCASSAMRDTQYFGPGTRLTVL.

This chain joins TRBV11-1 and TRBJ1-2; 9 bases agree with TRBD1. The J segment lost 4 bases and the V segment lost 5 bases, leaving 5 bases of the junction unmatched. Germline assignment: CDR1 SGHAT and CDR2 FQDESV (reference sequence). CDR3 length: 14 residues. The CDR3, as DNA: TGTGCCAGCAGCCTAACGACAGGGGGCTATGGCTACACCTTC. Translated: CASSLTTGGYGYTF.

This clone was detected once. The CDR3 nucleotides are TGTGCCAGCAGTTACGGACGGGCTGGGGCCAACGTCCTGACTTTC. Amino acid sequence: CASSYGRAGANVLTF. The chain recombines TRBV6-5 with TRBJ2-6; D remains unclear. Germline-derived CDR1 and CDR2 are MNHEY and SVGAGI. The CDR3 spans 15 residues. The germline V and J ends were trimmed by 2 bases and 2 bases, with 7 bases remaining between them.

In its sample, this clone was seen a few times. The genes are TRBV29-1 and TRBJ1-1; D is possibly TRBD1 (5 bases). This CDR3 has 13 amino acids. Trimming stripped 3 bases from V and 4 bases from J, with 12 bases between. CDR1 and CDR2 (germline): SQVTM, ANQGSEA. The CDR3, as DNA: TGCAGCGTTGAGCGGCAGGGCGGCACTGAAGCTTTCTTT. The encoded protein is CSVERQGGTEAFF.

The chain links TRBV23-1 to TRBJ1-2; 8 nucleotides line up with TRBD1. TRBV23-1 is identified as an open reading frame with a role that is uncertain. With V trimmed by 7 bases and J by 4 bases, 11 bases remained unmatched. The CDR3 has 15 residues. The CDR3 nucleotides are TGCGCCAGCACCCCGAGGGACAGGAAAGTCTATGGCTACACCTTC. It yields the protein CASTPRDRKVYGYTF.

The chain joins TRBV9 to TRBJ2-1, with a possible D match to TRBD1 (6 bases). The V and J ends lost 4 bases and 0 bases respectively, with 17 bases between them. Germline-derived CDR1 and CDR2 are SGDLS and YYNGEE. The CDR3 covers 17 residues. CDR3 region: CASSLEGERYSYNEQFF. Written as DNA, the CDR3 is TGTGCCAGCAGCCTAGAGGGGGAGCGGTACTCCTACAATGAGCAGTTCTTC.